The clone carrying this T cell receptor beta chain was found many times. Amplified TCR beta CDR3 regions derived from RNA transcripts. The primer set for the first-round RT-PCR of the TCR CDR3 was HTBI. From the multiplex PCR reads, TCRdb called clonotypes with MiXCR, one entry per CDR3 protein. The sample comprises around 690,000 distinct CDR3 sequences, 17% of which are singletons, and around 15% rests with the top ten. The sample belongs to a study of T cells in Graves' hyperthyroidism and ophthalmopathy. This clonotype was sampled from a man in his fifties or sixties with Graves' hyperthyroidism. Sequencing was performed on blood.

The CDR3 nucleotides read TGTGCCAGCAGCTTAGACCGGGCGGTCACAGATACGCAGTATTTT. This gives the protein CASSLDRAVTDTQYF. This rearrangement joins TRBV7-9 to TRBJ2-3, with D unresolved. The CDR3 is 15 amino acids. Germline loops: CDR1 SEHNR, CDR2 FQNEAQ (reference sequence). V dropped 1 base and J dropped 2 bases, with 10 bases sitting between them.